This note documents a single TCR beta chain sequence. Its antigen remains unknown. This sample was taken from a study of T cell responses to AZD1222 COVID-19 vaccine. TCRdb keeps only in-frame clones here, not all; method: immunoSEQ multiplex PCR. The top ten hold around 1.5% of the sample, which has 140,000 or so clones, roughly 87% seen once. Deletions cut 4 bases from V and 0 bases from J, with 13 bases between. Germline CDR1 and CDR2: SGHKS and YYEKEE (reference sequence). The CDR3 length is 15 residues. Study-level results: Only after the peak T cell response were repertoires sampled. Spike-specific TCR breadth and depth grew following two AZD1222 doses.

The chain links TRBV5-5 to TRBJ1-1; D perhaps matches TRBD1 (5 bases). This TCR derives from an adult who received the AZD1222 COVID-19 vaccine. Here the sequenced sample was peripheral blood, taken 28 days after the second AZD1222 dose. In nucleotides, the CDR3 is TGTGCCAGCAGCACCGCTGGGGGAGTGAACACTGAAGCTTTCTTT. Protein product: CASSTAGGVNTEAFF.